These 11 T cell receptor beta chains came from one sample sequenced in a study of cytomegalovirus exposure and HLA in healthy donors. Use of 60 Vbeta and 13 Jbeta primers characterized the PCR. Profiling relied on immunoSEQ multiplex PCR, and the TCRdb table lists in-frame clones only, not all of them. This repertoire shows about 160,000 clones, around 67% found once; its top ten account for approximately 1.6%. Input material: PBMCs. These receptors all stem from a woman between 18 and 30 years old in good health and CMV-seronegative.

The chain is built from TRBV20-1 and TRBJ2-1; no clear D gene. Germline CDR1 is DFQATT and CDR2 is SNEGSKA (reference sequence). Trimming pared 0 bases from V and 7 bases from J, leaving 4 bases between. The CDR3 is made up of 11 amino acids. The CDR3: CSARERNEQFF. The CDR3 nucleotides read TGCAGTGCTAGAGAGAGGAATGAGCAGTTCTTC.

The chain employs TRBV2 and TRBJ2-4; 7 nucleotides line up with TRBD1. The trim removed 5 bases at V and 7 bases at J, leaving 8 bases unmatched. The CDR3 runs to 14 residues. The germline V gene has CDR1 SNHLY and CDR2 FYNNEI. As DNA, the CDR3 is TGTGCCAGCAGTTGGGACAGTGGCCTGAACATTCAGTACTTC. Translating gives CASSWDSGLNIQYF. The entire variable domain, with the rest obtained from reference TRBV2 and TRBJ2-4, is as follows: EPEVTQTPSHQVTQMGQEVILRCVPISNHLYFYWYRQILGQKVEFLVSFYNNEISEKSEIFDDQFSVERPDGSNFTLKIRSTKLEDSAMYFCASSWDSGLNIQYFGAGTRLSVL.

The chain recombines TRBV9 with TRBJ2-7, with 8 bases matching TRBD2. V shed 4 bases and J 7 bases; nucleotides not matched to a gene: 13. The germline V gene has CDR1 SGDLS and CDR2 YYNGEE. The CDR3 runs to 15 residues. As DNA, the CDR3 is TGTGCCAGCAGCTCCGGGGGGGACTCCCGGAGAGAGCAGTACTTC. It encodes CASSSGGDSRREQYF.

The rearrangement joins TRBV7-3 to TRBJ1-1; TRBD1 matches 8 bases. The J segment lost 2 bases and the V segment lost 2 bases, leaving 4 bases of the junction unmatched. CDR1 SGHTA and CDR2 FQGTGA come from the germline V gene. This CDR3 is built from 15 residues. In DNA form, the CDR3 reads TGTGCCAGCAGCTTAGAGTCAGGGGGCAACACTGAAGCTTTCTTT. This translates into CASSLESGGNTEAFF. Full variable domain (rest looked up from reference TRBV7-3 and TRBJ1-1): GAGVSQTPSNKVTEKGKYVELRCDPISGHTALYWYRQSLGQGPEFLIYFQGTGAADDSGLPNDRFFAVRPEGSVSTLKIQRTERGDSAVYLCASSLESGGNTEAFFGQGTRLTVV.

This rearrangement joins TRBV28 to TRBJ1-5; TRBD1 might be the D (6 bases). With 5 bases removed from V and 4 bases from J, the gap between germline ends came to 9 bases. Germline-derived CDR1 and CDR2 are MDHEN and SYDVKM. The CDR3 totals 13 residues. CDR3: CASSVGGNQPQHF. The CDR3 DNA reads TGTGCCAGCAGTGTAGGGGGAAATCAGCCCCAGCATTTT.

The CDR3 loop is CSDQTGDTEAFF. The CDR3 DNA follows: TGCAGCGATCAGACAGGAGACACTGAAGCTTTCTTT. The J gene is TRBJ1-1, the V gene TRBV29-1, with D perhaps matching TRBD1 (6 bases). The CDR3 sequence is 12 residues long. V was shortened by 7 bases and J by 3 bases, with 12 bases between the two germline ends. CDR1 and CDR2 from the germline V gene are SQVTM and ANQGSEA.

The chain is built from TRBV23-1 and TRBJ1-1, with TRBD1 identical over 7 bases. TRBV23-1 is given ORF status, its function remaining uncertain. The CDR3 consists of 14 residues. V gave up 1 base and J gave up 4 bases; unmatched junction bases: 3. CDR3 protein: CASSQCRDSTEAFF. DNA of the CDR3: TGCGCCAGCAGTCAATGTAGGGACAGCACTGAAGCTTTCTTT.

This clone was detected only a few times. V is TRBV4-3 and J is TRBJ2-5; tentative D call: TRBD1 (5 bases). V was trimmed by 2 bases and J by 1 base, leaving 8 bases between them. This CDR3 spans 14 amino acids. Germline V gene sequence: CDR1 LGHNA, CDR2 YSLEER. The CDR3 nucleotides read TGCGCCAGCAGCCAAAATACAGGCCAAGAGACCCAGTACTTC. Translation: CASSQNTGQETQYF.

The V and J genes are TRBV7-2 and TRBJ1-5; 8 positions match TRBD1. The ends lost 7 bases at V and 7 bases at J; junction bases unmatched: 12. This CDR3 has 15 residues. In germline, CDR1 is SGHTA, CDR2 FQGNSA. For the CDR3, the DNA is TGTGCCAGCACCCCGAGGACAGGGCGAGGACAGCCCCAGCATTTT. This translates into CASTPRTGRGQPQHF.

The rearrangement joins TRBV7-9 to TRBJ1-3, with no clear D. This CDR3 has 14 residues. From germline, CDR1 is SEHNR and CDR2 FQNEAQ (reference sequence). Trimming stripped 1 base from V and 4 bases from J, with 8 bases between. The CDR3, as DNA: TGTGCCAGCAGCTTAGGCGCCCGGGGAAACACCATATATTTT. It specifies CASSLGARGNTIYF.

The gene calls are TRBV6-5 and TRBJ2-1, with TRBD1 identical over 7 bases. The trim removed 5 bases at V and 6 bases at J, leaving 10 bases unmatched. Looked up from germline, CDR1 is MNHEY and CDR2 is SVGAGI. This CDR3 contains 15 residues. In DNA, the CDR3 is TGTGCCAGCAGTCCCGGGACAGCCTCGACCAATGAGCAGTTCTTC. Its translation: CASSPGTASTNEQFF.